These T cell receptor beta chains were read from a single sample in a study of blood T cell repertoires in COVID-19. Clones were read by immunoSEQ multiplex PCR, and TCRdb kept only the in-frame ones, dropping some. The table has 350,000 to 400,000 clones, approximately 93% seen once. Sample: PBMCs or T cells enriched from blood (not recorded which). The receptors were gathered from a woman between 35 and 50 years old who had been exposed to COVID-19. Both conserved end residues are part of each CDR3. The D gene is left open where the match is weak. Rows may omit the clone size; those that give it use once, few, many or a size class.

j_call v_call clone_size d_call cdr3_nt cdr3_aa
TRBJ2-7 TRBV4-3 once - TGCGCCAGCAGCCAAGATACAGGGCGCGAGCAGTACTTC CASSQDTGREQYF
TRBJ1-1 TRBV5-1 - - TGCGCCAGCAGCTTGGCCAGCTTTGGAGGTGAAGCTTTCTTT CASSLASFGGEAFF
TRBJ2-7 TRBV6-5 - TRBD1 TGTGCCAGCAGTCGGACAGGGGGCAACTACGAGCAGTACTTC CASSRTGGNYEQYF
TRBJ2-5 TRBV5-4 - - TGTGCCAGCAGCTTAGTGGGCTTACAGACCCAGTACTTC CASSLVGLQTQYF
TRBJ1-2 TRBV27 - - TGTGCCAGCCGGACGGGGGGCAGTGGCTACACCTTC CASRTGGSGYTF
TRBJ1-4 TRBV5-6 - - TGTGCCAGCAGTTCAGGGTTGCAACTGTTTTTT CASSSGLQLFF
TRBJ2-7 TRBV27 - - TGTGCCAGCAGCCCTAGGGGCCTCTACGAGCAGTACTTC CASSPRGLYEQYF
TRBJ2-7 TRBV14 - - TGTGCCAGCAGCCACAGATACGAGCAGTACTTC CASSHRYEQYF
TRBJ1-2 TRBV10-1 - - TGCGCCAGCAGGGCTCCAAGTAGCGGCTACACCTTC CASRAPSSGYTF
TRBJ2-1 TRBV2 - TRBD2 TGTGCCAGCAGTGAAGGGGGCGGGGGCAATGAGCAGTTCTTC CASSEGGGGNEQFF
TRBJ2-7 TRBV6-4 - - TGTGCCAGCAGGTTGACAGTTCAAAGCTCCTACGAGCAGTACTTC CASRLTVQSSYEQYF
TRBJ1-1 TRBV30 - - TGTGCCTGGAGTGTAGGGGTCGTTACAGGTCTTCTGAACACTGAAGCTTTCTTT CAWSVGVVTGLLNTEAFF
TRBJ1-1 TRBV18 once TRBD1 TGTGCCAGCTCACCACCCTCACAGGGGAGTGGTGAAGCTTTCTTT CASSPPSQGSGEAFF
TRBJ1-1 TRBV7-9 - - TGTGCCAGCAGCTTAAGGCCGACAGGTGAAGCTTTCTTT CASSLRPTGEAFF
TRBJ2-3 TRBV5-1 - TRBD2 TGCGCCAGCAGCCCTCTAGCGGGAGGGACGGTCACAGATACGCAGTATTTT CASSPLAGGTVTDTQYF
TRBJ1-2 TRBV30 - TRBD1 TGTGCCTGGAACGACAGGGGGCTAGGTGGCTACACCTTC CAWNDRGLGGYTF
TRBJ2-7 TRBV20-1 - - TGCAGTGCTAGTAAATTGACAGGAGCCGGCGGTGGGCAGTACTTC CSASKLTGAGGGQYF
TRBJ1-3 TRBV7-8 - - TGTGCCAGCAGCCTCCCTAAGGGGGGGCGCAGTGGAAACACCATATATTTT CASSLPKGGRSGNTIYF
TRBJ1-2 TRBV9 - TRBD1 TGTGCCAGCAGCGCAAGGACAGGGTATGGCTACACCTTC CASSARTGYGYTF
TRBJ1-5 TRBV30 - - TGTGCCTGGAGCAGAAGGCCAGGGGTCGACAATCAGCCCCAGCATTTT CAWSRRPGVDNQPQHF
TRBJ2-1 TRBV6-4 - TRBD2 TGTGCCAGCAGTGCTAGCGGGATGGCGTATGAGCAGTTCTTC CASSASGMAYEQFF
TRBJ1-1 TRBV30 - TRBD1 TGTGCCTGGAATAGTAGGGGGCTCAACACTGAAGCTTTCTTT CAWNSRGLNTEAFF
TRBJ1-5 TRBV19 - - TGTGCCAGTAGGGCCGGCAGGGGATCTTATAGCAATCAGCCCCAGCATTTT CASRAGRGSYSNQPQHF
TRBJ1-2 TRBV5-1 - - TGCGCCAGCAGCTTACCCACAGGGAATAACTATGGCTACACCTTC CASSLPTGNNYGYTF
TRBJ2-1 TRBV7-2 - - TGTGCCAGCAGCTTAGTTCGGTTGGAGCAGTTCTTC CASSLVRLEQFF
TRBJ1-2 TRBV2 - TRBD1 TGTGCCAGCAATTTACAGGGGGGCGACTATGGCTACACCTTC CASNLQGGDYGYTF
TRBJ1-5 TRBV28 - - TGTGCCAGCAGTTTAGGAGGGCCCTTAAGGCCCCAGCATTTT CASSLGGPLRPQHF
TRBJ2-7 TRBV13 - - TGTGCCAGCAGCTTATTTTTATCAGATACCTCCTACGAGCAGTACTTC CASSLFLSDTSYEQYF
TRBJ2-2 TRBV14 - - TGTGCCAGCAGCCAAGAACTCCCGGGACAAATCATCACCGGGGAGCTGTTTTTT CASSQELPGQIITGELFF
TRBJ1-2 TRBV5-4 - TRBD1 TGTGCCAGCAGCCCGACAGGGGTTTTTAACTATGGCTACACCTTC CASSPTGVFNYGYTF
TRBJ1-1 TRBV12-3/TRBV12-4 - - TGTGCCAGCAGTTTAGACCCCAGTTTGTGGTCTTTCTTT CASSLDPSLWSFF
TRBJ2-1 TRBV13 - - TGTGCCAGCAGGGCGGGACGGATGTACAATGAGCAGTTCTTC CASRAGRMYNEQFF
TRBJ1-6 TRBV2 - - TGTGCCAGCAGTGGGTCGACAAACAATTCACCCCTCCACTTT CASSGSTNNSPLHF
TRBJ1-1 TRBV2 - - TGTGCCAGCAGTCCGCCGGGGAACACTGAAGCTTTCTTT CASSPPGNTEAFF
TRBJ2-7 TRBV21-1 - - TGTGCCAGCAGCAAAGTAACCAGCGGGACGTCCTACGAGCAGTACTTC CASSKVTSGTSYEQYF
TRBJ2-1 TRBV15 few TRBD2 TGTGCCACCAGCAGAGTGTGGAGCGGGAGTGGCAATGAGCAGTTCTTC CATSRVWSGSGNEQFF
TRBJ1-3 TRBV19 - TRBD1 TGTGCCAGTAGTACAGGGGGCTCTGGAAACACCATATATTTT CASSTGGSGNTIYF
TRBJ2-2 TRBV7-8 - - TGTGCCAGCAGCCCGTACACCGGGGAGCTGTTTTTT CASSPYTGELFF
TRBJ2-7 TRBV11-2 - - TGTGCCAGCAGCTTAGAACGAGGAGACGAGCAGTACTTC CASSLERGDEQYF
TRBJ1-3 TRBV5-1 once - TGCGCCAGCAGCCCAAAACAGGGATCCTCTGGAAACACCATATATTTT CASSPKQGSSGNTIYF
TRBJ1-3 TRBV7-2 - - TGTGCCAGCATCCTAGGGGGAGTGGGCTCTGGAAACACCATATATTTT CASILGGVGSGNTIYF
TRBJ2-2 TRBV5-1 - TRBD1 TGCGCCAGCAGTCCGAGGACAGGGATGATCACCGGGGAGCTGTTTTTT CASSPRTGMITGELFF
TRBJ1-2 TRBV18 - - TGTGCCAGCTCTACCCAGGGAAACTATGGCTACACCTTC CASSTQGNYGYTF
TRBJ1-5 TRBV15 - TRBD1 TGTGCCACCAGCGACGGGACAGCTAGCAATCAGCCCCAGCATTTT CATSDGTASNQPQHF
TRBJ2-3 TRBV20-1 - - TGCAGTGCTGCGCGGGACCCCCAGTATTTT CSAARDPQYF
TRBJ1-2 TRBV24-1 - - TGTGCCACCAGTGAGCAGGGGAATGATGGCTACACCTTC CATSEQGNDGYTF
TRBJ1-2 TRBV5-5 - TRBD1 TGTGCCAGCAGCCTAGCTGGTGGGACAGGGGTTGGCTACACCTTC CASSLAGGTGVGYTF
TRBJ2-1 TRBV10-3 - TRBD2 TGTGCCATCAGTGACCTAAGCGGGGGGACTGATGAGCAGTTCTTC CAISDLSGGTDEQFF
TRBJ2-2 TRBV18 - - TGTGCCAGCTCACCTGCTGGAGTCTCGGCGGGCGGGGAGCTGTTTTTT CASSPAGVSAGGELFF
TRBJ2-2 TRBV27 - TRBD2 TGTGCCAGCAGTTTAGCGGGAGGGCCTGCCGGGGAGCTGTTTTTT CASSLAGGPAGELFF
TRBJ1-2 TRBV11-2 - - TGTGCCAGCAGCTTAGGGCAGGGGTATGGCTACACCTTC CASSLGQGYGYTF
TRBJ2-7 TRBV5-1 once - TGCGCCAGCAGTAAAGGGGACTTCGAGCAGTACTTC CASSKGDFEQYF